These 17 T cell receptor beta chains came from one sample sequenced in a study of response to subunit inactivated influenza vaccine. MiXCR was run by TCRdb on the RT-PCR reads, yielding one entry per CDR3 protein. The sample has over 650,000 distinct CDR3 sequences; approximately 18% are singletons. The source was PBMCs from blood, collected more than 4 days after vaccination. Receptor source: a man aged 50 to 60 who received an inactivated influenza vaccine.

The rearrangement joins TRBV2 to TRBJ2-5; maybe TRBD2 (5 bases). In germline, CDR1 is SNHLY, CDR2 FYNNEI. V dropped 0 bases and J dropped 5 bases, with 13 bases sitting between them. The CDR3 length is 15 residues. The CDR3 nucleotides are TGTGCCAGCAGTGAAGCGAGGGATCCCCGCGAGACCCAGTACTTC. It is translated as CASSEARDPRETQYF.

A few counts support this clonotype. The J gene is TRBJ2-5, the V gene TRBV6-5; D is unresolved. V was shortened by 0 bases and J by 3 bases, with 5 bases between the two germline ends. The CDR3 length is 13 residues. The germline V gene encodes CDR1 MNHEY and CDR2 SVGAGI. The CDR3 bases are TGTGCCAGCAGTTACTCCGGAAAAGAGACCCAGTACTTC. Translation gives CASSYSGKETQYF.

The V call is TRBV7-3, the J call TRBJ2-2, with 9 bases that match TRBD1. The V segment lost 4 bases and the J segment 6 bases; nucleotides outside the gene matches: 21. Germline V gives CDR1 SGHTA, CDR2 FQGTGA. The CDR3 covers 20 residues. This CDR3 reads CASSSTGGVESGIFAGELFF. The CDR3 DNA reads TGTGCCAGCAGCTCTACAGGGGGCGTAGAGAGCGGGATTTTTGCCGGGGAGCTGTTTTTT. Looking up the rest from reference TRBV7-3 and TRBJ2-2 gives the full variable domain: GAGVSQTPSNKVTEKGKYVELRCDPISGHTALYWYRQSLGQGPEFLIYFQGTGAADDSGLPNDRFFAVRPEGSVSTLKIQRTERGDSAVYLCASSSTGGVESGIFAGELFFGEGSRLTVL.

This clonotype was detected only a few times. The chain recombines TRBV5-1 with TRBJ2-2; 8 bases fit TRBD1. This CDR3 has 14 residues. V dropped 2 bases and J dropped 4; count of bases not matched to a gene: 1. Per germline, CDR1 SGHRS and CDR2 YFSETQ. The CDR3 is CASSFGQGTGELFF. The CDR3 bases are TGCGCCAGCAGCTTTGGACAGGGCACCGGGGAGCTGTTTTTT.

This clonotype was counted ten times or more. This rearrangement joins TRBV5-5 to TRBJ2-2; D is unclear. The V end lost 2 bases, the J end lost 6 bases, and 2 bases lay between the germline ends. Germline V CDR1 and CDR2: SGHKS, YYEKEE (reference sequence). The CDR3 is 11 amino acids. DNA for the CDR3: TGTGCCAGCAGCTTCCCCGGGGAGCTGTTTTTT. It yields the protein CASSFPGELFF.

The chain joins TRBV7-8 to TRBJ2-6, with TRBD2 identical over 13 bases. V trimming: 4 bases; J trimming: 4 bases; junction bases outside the gene matches: 7. This CDR3 has 18 amino acids. Germline assignment: CDR1 SGHVS and CDR2 FQNEAQ. CDR3 nucleotides: TGTGCCAGCAGCTCTACGACTAGCGGGAGGTTAGGGGCCAACGTCCTGACTTTC. Encoded protein: CASSSTTSGRLGANVLTF.

CDR3 nucleotide sequence: TGTGCCATCAGTGAGCTGGTTCGACCGGGACTAGCGGACAATGAGCAGTTCTTC. It encodes CAISELVRPGLADNEQFF. The chain has TRBV10-3 and TRBJ2-1, with 11 bases that match TRBD2. The CDR3 consists of 18 residues. The germline gives CDR1 ENHRY, CDR2 SYGVKD. The J segment lost 5 bases and the V segment lost 2 bases, leaving 11 bases of the junction unmatched.

This clonotype was counted only a few times. The chain joins TRBV3-1 to TRBJ1-1; D might be TRBD1 (5 bases). CDR1 and CDR2 from the germline V gene are LGHDT and YNNKEL (reference sequence). Trimming took 2 bases from V and 1 from J, leaving 11 bases between them. The CDR3 consists of 15 residues. CDR3: CASSQFRRGNTEAFF. In DNA, the CDR3 is TGTGCCAGCAGCCAATTCAGGAGGGGGAACACTGAAGCTTTCTTT. The whole variable domain, filled in from reference TRBV3-1 and TRBJ1-1, reads DTAVSQTPKYLVTQMGNDKSIKCEQNLGHDTMYWYKQDSKKFLKIMFSYNNKELIINETVPNRFSPKSPDKAHLNLHINSLELGDSAVYFCASSQFRRGNTEAFFGQGTRLTVV.

A word on this clonotype: This may arise from a read error, as a much more abundant clone is one base away. It is likely a read error, because the conserved phenylalanine at the end of the CDR3 is missing. This chain links TRBV7-7 with TRBJ2-2; a possible D gene is TRBD2 (5 bases). This CDR3 comprises 13 residues. The germline V gene has CDR1 SSHAT and CDR2 FNYEAQ (reference sequence). The CDR3 protein is CASSFQRTGELFL. The CDR3 bases are TGTGCTAGCAGCTTTCAGCGGACCGGGGAGCTGTTTCTT.

The chain carries TRBV6-5 and TRBJ1-2; 9 bases match TRBD1. Germline CDR1 and CDR2: MNHEY and SVGAGI. With V trimmed by 3 bases and J by 5 bases, 10 bases remained unmatched. The CDR3 consists of 16 residues. The CDR3 is CASSYAQGAARYGYTF. For the CDR3, the DNA is TGTGCCAGCAGTTATGCACAGGGGGCGGCGAGGTATGGCTACACCTTC.

This clonotype was recorded a few times. The chain carries TRBV12-3 or TRBV12-4 and TRBJ2-3; weak D call: TRBD2 (6 bases). The CDR3 consists of 15 residues. The V and J ends lost 3 bases and 0 bases respectively, with 10 bases between them. CDR3 in DNA: TGTGCCAGCAGTTTGATGGGGACTAGCACAGATACGCAGTATTTT. It encodes CASSLMGTSTDTQYF.

This chain links TRBV6-5 with TRBJ2-7; TRBD1 aligns across 9 bases. The CDR3 runs 15 residues. J was trimmed by 2 bases and V by 1 base; bases with no gene match: 3. Germline V lookup: CDR1 MNHEY, CDR2 SVGAGI. The chain's CDR3 is CASSYYGTGTYEQYF. The CDR3 DNA is TGTGCCAGCAGTTACTACGGGACAGGGACCTACGAGCAGTACTTC.

This clonotype was found a few times. V gene TRBV4-2 combines with J gene TRBJ2-3; TRBD2 is a possible D gene (6 bases). With 0 bases removed from V and 1 base from J, the gap between germline ends came to 17 bases. This CDR3 region has 18 residues. Germline V lookup: CDR1 LGHNA, CDR2 YNFKEQ. The CDR3 nucleotides read TGTGCCAGCAGCCAAGAGGGGCCCGGGACTCACGGCACAGATACGCAGTATTTT. This translates into CASSQEGPGTHGTDTQYF.

The chain uses TRBV9 and TRBJ2-5, with 13 nucleotides matching TRBD2. V lost 4 bases to trimming and J lost 4 bases; unmatched junction nucleotides: 13. The CDR3 has 18 residues. Germline CDR1 and CDR2: SGDLS and YYNGEE. The CDR3 protein is CASSSGTATSGRTETQYF. The CDR3 DNA sequence: TGTGCCAGCAGCAGCGGGACAGCGACTAGCGGGAGGACAGAGACCCAGTACTTC.

This clonotype has a count of ten or more. The V gene is TRBV18, the J gene TRBJ2-1, with D unclear. Deletions cut 6 bases from V and 0 bases from J, with 3 bases between. Germline-derived CDR1 and CDR2 are KGHSH and LQKENI. The CDR3 consists of 12 residues. CDR3 protein: CASSHSYNEQFF. As DNA, the CDR3 is TGTGCCAGCTCCCACTCCTACAATGAGCAGTTCTTC.

The chain recombines TRBV24-1 with TRBJ2-1; 11 bases match TRBD1. Trimming removed 3 bases from V and 6 bases from J; junction bases left unmatched: 3. Per the germline V gene, CDR1 is KGHDR and CDR2 is SFDVKD. There are 15 residues in the CDR3. The CDR3 sequence: CATSDPGTGGNEQFF. CDR3 bases: TGTGCCACCAGTGATCCCGGGACAGGGGGCAATGAGCAGTTCTTC.

The V gene is TRBV11-1, the J gene TRBJ2-1; 7 bases map to TRBD1. This CDR3 comprises 18 residues. From germline, CDR1 is SGHAT and CDR2 FQDESV (reference sequence). V dropped 5 bases and J dropped 0; count of bases not matched to a gene: 13. Here the CDR3 DNA reads TGTGCCAGCAGCCCCCGTCGACAGGGACCCTACTCCTACAATGAGCAGTTCTTC. Protein sequence: CASSPRRQGPYSYNEQFF.